This T cell receptor (beta chain) was observed in a study of cytomegalovirus exposure and HLA in healthy donors. The germline gives CDR1 MDHEN, CDR2 SYDVKM. Trimming cost V 8 bases and J 2 bases; bases outside gene matches: 11. CDR3 length: 16 residues. This clone was seen once. It was with 60 Vbeta and 13 Jbeta primers that the PCR ran. The table came from immunoSEQ multiplex PCR; TCRdb's copy has only in-frame clones and leaves some out. The sample consists of around 150,000 clones, about three quarters of them appearing once. V gene TRBV28 combines with J gene TRBJ2-1; TRBD2 matches 8 bases. The sample was PBMCs. The TCR was taken from a man between 18 and 29 years old in good health and CMV-seronegative. The CDR3 spells CASADLSGSTYNEQFF. CDR3 coding DNA: TGTGCCAGCGCGGACCTCAGCGGGAGCACCTACAATGAGCAGTTCTTC.